This T cell receptor beta chain is drawn from a study of beta chain features in type 1 diabetes listed by TCRdb under 2018. Study-level background: Patients and healthy donors did not differ in mean age, gender distribution, total cell number or subset yield. Regulatory and stem cell-like memory subsets were isolated from only 8 patients and about eight healthy donors, whereas naive and central memory subsets came from all 28 donors. A total of 90 million to 120 million sorted cells were examined across all samples, and a strong correlation was observed between cell number per subset and RNA yield. In the study, TCRB repertoires of sorted circulating CD4+ T cell subsets from recently diagnosed type 1 diabetes patients were compared with those of matched healthy donors.

The entire isolated RNA was reverse transcribed using the High Capacity cDNA Reverse Transcription Kit, and thus expressed TCRB transcripts were sequenced. Deep immunoSEQ sequencing was performed on naive, central memory and regulatory T cell samples, with an average of approximately 3.9 million total reads per sample. Sorted cells were lysed in RLT buffer, and RNA was extracted using DNase-treated RNeasy Micro or Mini kits according to cell number. To prevent cross-contamination, every cell subset was processed on its own, while patient and healthy donor samples were processed together. TCRB sequences were amplified from cDNA with the immunoSEQ multiplex PCR, producing 87-bp fragments spanning the CDR3 region. Sequencing of the amplicons was performed on the Illumina HiSeq platform. Turning to the authors' computational methods: PCR bias was corrected computationally using synthetic template baselines, and reads within Hamming distance 2 were collapsed, with unmergeable singletons discarded. Reads were aligned against IMGT to assign V, D and J genes, CDR3 length and insertions or deletions at six rearrangement sites. Clonotype counts were normalized to sorted cell number within each subset before computing true diversity and Gini coefficients with the tcR R package. Repertoire sharing was quantified using the overlap coefficient calculated on TCRB nucleotide sequences. Out-of-frame TCRB sequences from naive cells were analyzed to stand in for the pre-selection repertoire. Entries here come from immuneACCESS through TCRdb and include only in-frame sequences with V and J called. Some clones fail to appear in such tables; in the studies checked, an unresolved V gene covers under half of the shortfall, and the cause of the remainder is unknown. The D gene and trimming were derived from the DNA, and the V and J assignments and clone size from that table. Here the sample has 600,000 to 700,000 clones; around an eighth occur a single time. The ten top clones hold more than 0.095% of the sample.

For this chain, trimming is 1 base at the V end and 4 bases at the J end, and the number of junction bases without a gene match is 4. The germline V gene specifies SGHTA as CDR1 and FQGNSA as CDR2. Its CDR3 holds 16 amino acids, cysteine through phenylalanine. Just the 48-base CDR3 DNA is kept, in frame starting at base 1. Each donor gave one peripheral blood draw, averaging approximately 0.11 L, which was collected into heparinised tubes. A BD FACSAria II and a panel including CD45RO, CCR7, CD25, CD127, CD95 and CD27 were used to sort naive, central memory, regulatory and stem cell-like memory CD4+ T cells. All sorted populations exceeded 98% purity. Right away, PBMCs were isolated by Lymphoprep density gradient centrifugation and were stained directly, with no culture step. So that batch effects would be minimized, each experiment stained and sorted samples in pairs, pairing one healthy donor with one patient.

Results and caveats for the whole study, not just this receptor: Naive, central memory and regulatory TCRB repertoires appeared to be more alike among patients than among healthy donors. In all four CD4+ subsets, TCRB CDR3 length was moderately but significantly shorter in type 1 diabetes patients. At VDJ recombination sites, type 1 diabetes patients had fewer insertions and more deleted nucleotides, which implies abnormalities in thymic rearrangement. Because cDNA rather than genomic DNA was sequenced, highly expressing activated cells could have been over-represented, although no difference in activation and CD3 levels was found between groups. Shorter templates might be favored by PCR, yet because patient and control samples were amplified and corrected together, any such skew would affect both groups equally. HLA sub-analyses involved small numbers of individuals, so any influence of HLA type on TCRB rearrangement remained unresolved.

A remark on this clone: Its antigen remains undetermined. Base qualities are not recorded, but no much larger clone differs from it by a single base.

This TCR was recovered from a man aged 25 to 40 with type 1 diabetes. The chain is made from TRBV7-2 and TRBJ1-2; 12 central nucleotides agree with TRBD1. The source material was naive CD4+ T cells from blood. What the cell subset or site label conveys for this sample: true naive CD4+ T cells. The CDR3 sequence is CASSLESGQGAYGYTF. The nucleotides are TGTGCCAGCAGCTTAGAGTCGGGACAGGGGGCCTATGGCTACACCTTC.